Listed below are T cell receptor beta chains from one sample, sequenced in a study of blood T cell repertoires in COVID-19. Some clones are missing from TCRdb's copy, which holds only in-frame ones; the method was immunoSEQ multiplex PCR. The table shows approximately 120,000 clones, with around two thirds occurring only once. Input material: peripheral blood. These receptors originate from a woman in her seventies with acute or convalescent COVID-19. Both conserved end residues are part of each CDR3. Fields, in order: D gene, V gene, clone size, J gene, CDR3 length, CDR3 protein, CDR3 DNA. D genes are given only for firm matches. Some rows have no size entry. The others give once, few or many, or a class for an expanded clone.

>.|TRBV19|.|TRBJ1-5|18
CASSIRGSGTNSNQPQHF
TGTGCCAGTAGTATAAGGGGATCCGGGACAAATAGCAATCAGCCCCAGCATTTT
>.|TRBV11-3|.|TRBJ1-1|12
CASSSQDTEAFF
TGTGCCAGCAGCTCACAGGACACTGAAGCTTTCTTT
>TRBD1|TRBV19|medium-sized|TRBJ1-4|13
CASRTGPNEKLFF
TGTGCCAGTAGGACAGGGCCAAATGAAAAACTGTTTTTT
>TRBD2|TRBV4-1|.|TRBJ2-5|16
CASSVRLAGEQETQYF
TGCGCCAGCAGCGTACGACTAGCGGGAGAGCAAGAAACCCAGTACTTC
>TRBD2|TRBV7-8|.|TRBJ2-3|20
CASSPPRLAGGPRGTDTQYF
TGTGCCAGCAGCCCACCGAGACTAGCGGGAGGGCCAAGGGGCACAGATACGCAGTATTTT
>.|TRBV11-2|.|TRBJ2-7|16
CASSLSSWTLENEQYF
TGTGCCAGCAGCTTAAGTAGTTGGACTCTGGAAAACGAGCAGTACTTC
>.|TRBV7-3|.|TRBJ1-5|13
CAREGGLNQPQHF
TGTGCCCGGGAGGGGGGGCTCAATCAGCCCCAGCATTTT
>.|TRBV2|.|TRBJ2-7|12
CASRGLAYEQYF
TGTGCCAGCAGGGGACTCGCCTACGAGCAGTACTTC
>.|TRBV20-1|.|TRBJ1-5|14
CSASSRYGNQPQHF
TGCAGTGCTAGTTCCCGGTACGGCAATCAGCCCCAGCATTTT
>.|TRBV5-1|.|TRBJ1-2|15
CASSLVPGFREGYTF
TGCGCCAGCAGCTTGGTTCCCGGTTTCAGGGAAGGCTACACCTTC
>.|TRBV14|.|TRBJ2-5|14
CASSQRQNQETQYF
TGTGCCAGCAGCCAAAGACAGAATCAAGAGACCCAGTACTTC
>.|TRBV6-5|.|TRBJ1-5|15
CASSYSGYSNQPQHF
TGTGCCAGCAGTTATTCAGGCTATAGCAATCAGCCCCAGCATTTT
>TRBD1|TRBV3-1/TRBV3-2|.|TRBJ1-6|15
CASSQDAGGWSPLHF
TGTGCCAGCAGCCAAGATGCAGGGGGGTGGTCACCCCTCCACTTT
>TRBD1|TRBV28|.|TRBJ1-5|14
CASRDRGNNQPQHF
TGTGCCAGCAGGGACAGGGGGAACAATCAGCCCCAGCATTTT
>TRBD1|TRBV19|.|TRBJ1-5|15
CASSGGQGPNQPQHF
TGTGCCAGTAGTGGCGGACAGGGTCCCAATCAGCCCCAGCATTTT
>TRBD2|TRBV19|.|TRBJ2-5|14
CASSSGGPRETQYF
TGTGCCAGTAGTAGCGGGGGTCCACGGGAGACCCAGTACTTC
>TRBD2|TRBV7-9|.|TRBJ2-7|14
CASSRSGRSYEQYF
TGTGCCAGCAGCCGTAGCGGGAGGTCCTACGAGCAGTACTTC
>.|TRBV5-4|.|TRBJ2-3|11
CASSLDTTQYF
TGTGCCAGCTCCTTAGACACTACGCAGTATTTT
>.|TRBV5-8|few|TRBJ2-4|14
CASNFRGPGDIQYF
TGTGCCAGCAACTTCCGGGGTCCCGGGGACATTCAGTACTTC
>TRBD2|TRBV5-1|.|TRBJ2-7|15
CASGPPGGRSDEQYF
TGCGCCAGCGGTCCCCCAGGCGGGAGATCGGACGAGCAGTACTTC
>TRBD1|TRBV19|.|TRBJ1-1|13
CASSSRGLSEAFF
TGTGCCAGTAGTAGCAGGGGGCTTAGCGAAGCTTTCTTT
>.|TRBV9|.|TRBJ2-4|13
CASSPRTKNIQYF
TGTGCCAGCAGCCCCAGGACCAAAAACATTCAGTACTTC
>TRBD2|TRBV5-8|.|TRBJ2-2|15
CASSLVLAATGELFF
TGTGCCAGCAGCTTGGTACTAGCGGCCACCGGGGAGCTGTTTTTT
>.|TRBV19|.|TRBJ2-6|15
CASSIQGSGANVLTF
TGTGCCAGTAGTATACAGGGATCCGGGGCCAACGTCCTGACTTTC
>TRBD1|TRBV28|.|TRBJ2-5|16
CASGTSGTAYQETQYF
TGTGCCAGCGGGACGTCCGGGACAGCGTACCAAGAGACCCAGTACTTC
>.|TRBV27|.|TRBJ2-7|15
CASSLSFVGRYEQYF
TGTGCCAGCAGTTTATCTTTTGTGGGCCGGTACGAGCAGTACTTC
>.|TRBV9|.|TRBJ1-2|13
CASSVTGRAGYTF
TGTGCCAGCAGCGTAACAGGGAGGGCTGGCTACACCTTC
>.|TRBV6-2/TRBV6-3|.|TRBJ1-6|18
CASSYSETGRVQRSPLHF
TGTGCCAGCAGTTACTCCGAAACCGGGAGAGTCCAGAGGTCACCCCTCCACTTT
>TRBD1|TRBV11-2|.|TRBJ2-7|14
CASSRTGFNYEQYF
TGTGCCAGCAGCCGGACAGGGTTTAACTACGAGCAGTACTTC
>TRBD1|TRBV3-1/TRBV3-2|.|TRBJ1-1|15
CASSHRTGGRTEAFF
TGTGCCAGCAGCCACCGGACAGGGGGCCGGACTGAAGCTTTCTTT
>.|TRBV7-8|.|TRBJ1-3|14
CASSSLYSGNTIYF
TGTGCCAGCAGCTCCCTATACTCTGGAAACACCATATATTTT
>TRBD1|TRBV27|.|TRBJ1-2|12
CASSLTGLGYTF
TGTGCCAGCAGTCTGACAGGGCTCGGCTACACCTTC
>.|TRBV3-1/TRBV3-2|.|TRBJ2-5|20
CASSQRWGLPRGFAGETQYF
TGTGCCAGCAGCCAAAGATGGGGCCTTCCACGGGGGTTCGCCGGGGAGACCCAGTACTTC
>.|TRBV4-3|.|TRBJ1-5|13
CASSQESDQPQHF
TGCGCCAGCAGCCAAGAATCGGATCAGCCCCAGCATTTT
>.|TRBV6-5|.|TRBJ2-3|14
CASSLGQYTDTQYF
TGTGCCAGCAGTTTAGGACAGTACACAGATACGCAGTATTTT
>.|TRBV29-1|.|TRBJ2-7|12
CSVGGQLYEQYF
TGCAGCGTCGGGGGGCAGTTATACGAGCAGTACTTC
>.|TRBV25-1|.|TRBJ2-1|12
CASSVGGTVQFF
TGTGCCAGCAGTGTGGGGGGAACCGTCCAGTTCTTC
>.|TRBV20-1|once|TRBJ2-7|11
CSARLAFEQYF
TGCAGTGCTAGGCTAGCTTTCGAGCAGTACTTC
>TRBD1|TRBV19|.|TRBJ1-5|15
CASTLQGQSNQPQHF
TGTGCCAGTACCTTACAGGGGCAAAGCAATCAGCCCCAGCATTTT
>.|TRBV29-1|.|TRBJ1-1|15
CSVEVGHPGGTEAFF
TGCAGCGTCGAAGTAGGGCATCCCGGGGGTACTGAAGCTTTCTTT
>.|TRBV5-6|.|TRBJ2-7|14
CASHTMSSSYEQYF
TGTGCCAGCCACACGATGTCAAGCTCCTACGAGCAGTACTTC
>.|TRBV6-5|.|TRBJ1-1|15
CASRDSHKSGAEAFF
TGTGCCAGCAGGGACAGTCATAAGTCCGGCGCTGAAGCTTTCTTT
>TRBD1|TRBV2|.|TRBJ2-7|15
CASSDVQGAKNEQYF
TGTGCCAGCAGTGATGTCCAGGGGGCGAAGAACGAGCAGTACTTC
>.|TRBV2|.|TRBJ2-2|13
CASSPTAGGELFF
TGTGCCAGCAGCCCTACAGCGGGCGGGGAGCTGTTTTTT
>.|TRBV28|.|TRBJ2-1|16
CASSLWRSVGYNEQFF
TGTGCCAGCAGTTTATGGAGATCGGTTGGCTACAATGAGCAGTTCTTC
>TRBD2|TRBV27|.|TRBJ2-1|17
CASRRLAGSSSYNEQFF
TGTGCCAGCAGACGACTAGCGGGTTCGAGCTCCTACAATGAGCAGTTCTTC
>.|TRBV11-3|few|TRBJ1-2|13
CASQGGGTVGYTF
TGTGCCAGCCAAGGGGGAGGGACGGTTGGCTACACCTTC
>.|TRBV28|.|TRBJ2-3|16
CASSFSLARRTDTQYF
TGTGCCAGCAGTTTTTCGCTAGCGAGACGCACAGATACGCAGTATTTT
>.|TRBV30|.|TRBJ1-3|12
CAWSHSGNTIYF
TGTGCCTGGAGTCACTCTGGAAACACCATATATTTT
>TRBD2|TRBV29-1|.|TRBJ2-5|13
CSVENSGQETQYF
TGCAGCGTCGAGAATAGCGGGCAAGAGACCCAGTACTTC
>TRBD2|TRBV7-6|few|TRBJ2-7|16
CASSPRVAGASYEQYF
TGTGCCAGCAGCCCGCGCGTAGCGGGGGCCTCCTACGAGCAGTACTTC
>.|TRBV11-2|.|TRBJ2-7|14
CASSPGVQIYEQYF
TGTGCCAGCAGCCCGGGGGTACAGATCTACGAGCAGTACTTC
>.|TRBV23-1|.|TRBJ2-7|14
CASSQSGGKNEQYF
TGCGCCAGCAGTCAATCCGGGGGAAAGAACGAGCAGTACTTC
>TRBD1|TRBV3-1/TRBV3-2|few|TRBJ1-1|13
CASTSGQGTEAFF
TGTGCCAGCACCTCGGGACAGGGCACTGAAGCTTTCTTT
>TRBD1|TRBV28|.|TRBJ1-1|15
CASSSLQGARTEAFF
TGTGCCAGCAGTTCGCTACAGGGGGCTCGCACTGAAGCTTTCTTT
>.|TRBV6-5|.|TRBJ1-3|13
CATRRGSGNTIYF
TGTGCCACCCGGAGAGGCTCTGGAAACACCATATATTTT
>.|TRBV2|.|TRBJ1-6|14
CASTPAATGSPLHF
TGTGCCAGCACGCCGGCCGCGACGGGTTCACCCCTCCACTTT
>.|TRBV6-5|.|TRBJ2-7|11
CATSRGYEQYF
TGTGCTACTTCTAGGGGCTACGAGCAGTACTTC
>.|TRBV5-1|few|TRBJ1-5|16
CASSPTGGESNQPQHF
TGCGCCAGCAGTCCTACCGGGGGGGAGAGCAATCAGCCCCAGCATTTT